This T cell receptor beta chain was identified in a study of blood T cell repertoires in COVID-19. Study-level background: Specimens from acute and convalescent COVID-19 originated in the United States, Italy and Spain.

This clone was found a few times. The V and J ends lost 2 bases and 1 base, in that order; junction bases with no gene match: 0. Germline assignment: CDR1 MNHEY and CDR2 SVGEGT. The CDR3 covers 16 residues. The protocol was immunoSEQ multiplex PCR, while the TCRdb copy is restricted to in-frame clones and leaves out a portion. The table has about 120,000 clones, roughly 76% seen once. The sequence came from a human donor in a cohort sampled during active COVID-19. The source material was peripheral blood. This rearrangement joins TRBV6-2 or TRBV6-3 to TRBJ2-5, with 14 bases lining up with TRBD2. The chain's CDR3 is CASSYGTSGGQETQYF. DNA of the CDR3: TGTGCCAGCAGTTACGGGACTAGCGGGGGCCAAGAGACCCAGTACTTC.